The source of this T cell receptor beta chain is a study of T cell responses to AZD1222 COVID-19 vaccine. Findings of the study overall: Spike-specific TCRs gained breadth and depth after people received two AZD1222 doses. Baseline seropositivity characterized only six AZD1222 recipients.

The CDR3 has 14 amino acids. Germline CDR1 is MGHDK and CDR2 is SYGVNS. The V segment lost 5 bases and the J segment 4 bases; nucleotides outside the gene matches: 6. As for this clone: Its cognate antigen is unknown.

Generated by immunoSEQ multiplex PCR, the TCRdb table keeps only in-frame clones and is missing some. The sample shows about 25,000 clones, around 87% of them seen only once. The analysis combined second doses at about 4 or about 12 weeks. This clonotype originated in an adult who received the AZD1222 COVID-19 vaccine. Sequencing was performed on peripheral blood, taken 28 days after the second AZD1222 dose. V is TRBV25-1 and J is TRBJ1-2, with TRBD1 matching over 8 bases. The CDR3: CASSPRQGAYGYTF. The CDR3 coding sequence is TGTGCCAGCAGTCCCCGGCAGGGGGCCTATGGCTACACCTTC.